This record looks at one T cell receptor (beta chain) sequence and its context. There is no known antigen for this receptor. No much larger clonotype is one base removed from it; base qualities were not supplied. This sample was taken from a study of cytomegalovirus exposure and HLA in healthy donors (dated by TCRdb to about 2017). Describing the broader study: An earlier analysis of 587 of the donors reported approximately 280 Gb of sequence data and 95 million to 120 million unique TCR beta sequences obtained from around 190 million T cells. Roughly 300 gigabases of sequencing data and tens of millions of unique TCR sequences were included in an early release covering about 700 HLA-typed donors. Among the roughly 400 genotyped donors, approximately 82% belonged to the genetic ancestry cluster associated with self-reported Caucasian donors. The aim of the study was to test whether cataloging public T cell receptors could identify signatures of past pathogen exposure. The study profiled the T cell repertoires of under 700 subjects by immunosequencing and related them to cytomegalovirus serostatus. A separate validation cohort of roughly 120 different subjects was used in addition to the 666-subject first cohort. To predict cytomegalovirus infection status, the study brought together high-throughput TCR immunosequencing, statistical association of individual TCRs with disease status, and machine learning. To study patterns of TCR occurrence, a later analysis re-analyzed previously published TCR beta repertoires from hundreds of donors and added high-resolution HLA genotyping. In the later analysis, no new phenotypic data were used to find candidate immune exposures; instead, reliance was placed on TCR beta sequences and their occurrence across donors. An earlier analysis of around 640 of the donors used high-throughput TCR beta sequencing to judge whether each TCR beta V gene segment behaved as functional or pseudogenic. Alongside the repertoire data, information on donor age, sex, ethnicity and CMV serostatus was compiled. A later genetic analysis used genome-wide SNP genotypes for about 65% of the 666 donors, treating that subset as a discovery cohort. All discovery cohort repertoires had been generated on a single sequencing platform. HLA typing covered class I and class II loci at four-digit resolution. Typing coverage varied by locus: roughly 629-640 donors for A, B, C, DRB1 and DQB1; approximately 500 for DQA1; about 570 for DPA1; 400 to 480 for DPB1. Because of strong linkage in the cohort, a handful of DR-DQ haplotypes were treated as single units for association and clustering. Among a few hundred genotyped donors of the cohort, an average of about 240,000 unique TCR beta nucleotide sequences were sequenced per donor, around 20% of them non-productive.

The library relied on the immunoSEQ multiplex PCR assay. For the multiplex PCR, a mixture combining 60 forward primers for TCR Vbeta segments and 13 reverse primers for TCR Jbeta segments was used. The CDR3 region of rearranged TCR beta genes was amplified from genomic DNA by a multiplex PCR assay. Amplified TCR beta libraries were sequenced as 87-base-pair reads on the Illumina HiSeq System. Under the source paper's analysis protocol: In a later analysis, tens of millions of unique TCR beta chains were counted across the approximately 640 repertoires, and approximately 11 million of these chains were shared by at least two donors. To remove PCR and sequencing errors, raw reads were error-corrected and collapsed into unique sequences using a nearest-neighbor algorithm that merged closely related sequences. V, D and J gene segments were assigned by aligning CDR3 sequences to IMGT reference sequences. For a sequence to be retained, a match of at least six nucleotides to both a V gene segment and a J gene segment was required. A rearrangement was called productive if the CDR3 had no stop codons and remained in frame with V and J, and every other rearrangement was called non-productive. CDR3 was defined by IMGT convention, running from the second conserved V-encoded cysteine to the conserved J-encoded phenylalanine. The earlier analysis of about 610 of the donors excluded sequences that lacked an unambiguous match to a single V gene segment. An earlier analysis of 450 to 650 of the donors called V segments functional above 56.7% productive rearrangements and segregating when the between-donor standard deviation exceeded 5%. A statistical classification framework was built for diagnosing cytomegalovirus status from the catalog of TCR beta chain sequences. A later analysis assigned V and J genes by comparing TCR nucleotide sequences with IMGT/GENE-DB human TR gene sequences. The TCRdist pipeline was used in a later analysis to assign CDR3 sequences and most-parsimonious VDJ recombination scenarios. In a later analysis, each TCR beta chain was defined by its CDR3 amino acid sequence together with its V-gene family, and reads without a unique V-gene family were excluded. As a way to deal with suspected cross-contamination and a sequencing artifact, a later analysis dropped hundreds of nucleotide sequences that were highly shared and had low generation probability. In a later analysis, a clonal expansion index was calculated for each public chain from normalized within-repertoire ranks of inferred template counts. In a later analysis, generation probabilities were computed using a VDJ recombination model fitted to out-of-frame rearrangements, and the results were checked against IGoR. In a later analysis, hypergeometric tests were used to score TCR-TCR, TCR-HLA and TCR-CMV co-occurrence, with a repertoire-size bias correction applied to TCR pairs. False discovery rates were estimated in a later analysis by permuting HLA or CMV assignments 20 times. In a later analysis, co-occurring TCRs were grouped using DBSCAN, and TCRdist sequence similarity was added for clustering within HLA-allele-positive subsets. For co-occurrence clustering, repertoires with fewer than 30,000 or more than 120,000 public chains were excluded, along with a handful of repertoires with anomalous nucleotide sharing. The table comes from immuneACCESS by way of TCRdb, which keeps in-frame sequences with V and J called. Part of the clones is missing from these tables; in studies checked, under half for an unresolved V gene and the rest for unknown reasons. That table gives V, J and clone size, and the DNA gave D and trimming. This sample comprises roughly 180,000 clones, over 80% of them detected only once. The ten most abundant clones make up approximately 4.1% of the sample.

The cohort consisted of more than 650 healthy bone marrow donors. At the time of sampling, every cohort member was nominally healthy, though immune exposures that went unrecorded were likely present. The donor was CMV seropositive and belonged to the group of 250 to 300 seropositive cohort members. A peripheral blood sample was collected from each donor, and TCR beta sequencing was performed on peripheral blood mononuclear cells. Genomic DNA was extracted from the blood cell samples with the Qiagen DNeasy Blood Extraction Kit. Results the study describes overall, beyond this receptor: The study gave a list of 150 to 200 TCR beta chains associated with cytomegalovirus. In a later analysis, most CMV-associated TCR beta chains were found to appear HLA-restricted, with HLA associations seemingly driven largely by CMV exposure. CMV serostatus was the only immune exposure information available for the cohort. According to a later genetic analysis, donors in an Asian-associated ancestry cluster had fewer N-insertions in productive TCRs than the approximately 630-donor mean. This cohort had only TCR beta chains sequenced, and the lack of alpha or paired-chain data limited which features could be detected. Linkage disequilibrium might explain the correlated functional status among segregating V segments, but an unknown experimental factor could not be ruled out. Compared with equally common non-associated chains, HLA-associated TCR beta chains in a later analysis were more clonally expanded and had lower generation probabilities. Presence/absence analyses assumed roughly uniform sequencing depth across donors, an assumption that may not hold. It was suggested by the authors that the approach could potentially be generalized to other disease states and immunological phenotypes. A further reported finding was that TCR beta sequences accurately predicted the HLA-A and HLA-B alleles for most subjects in the first cohort. Assigning TCR associations to individual alleles was difficult when HLA alleles, especially DR and DQ, strongly co-occurred. Because HLA typing was unavailable for some donors at each locus, only the typed subset was used in association tests. Cytomegalovirus status was reported to be diagnosed by the classifier with high specificity and sensitivity in both the original and validation cohorts. In a later analysis, TCR association rates were found to vary across HLA loci, with the most associated TCRs seen for DRB1 alleles and the fewest for HLA-C alleles. In vitro tests confirmed that a few of the cytomegalovirus-associated TCR beta chains recognize cytomegalovirus antigens. Across donors, most TCR sequences were observed very rarely, whereas some public TCRs were present in many individuals. In a later analysis, about 17,000 TCR beta sequences were associated with specific HLA alleles at a false discovery rate of 0.05. Because counts were too low, approximately 15 rarely observed V segments, including chromosome 9 orphons, were excluded from the earlier analysis of some 590 of the donors. In a later analysis, several top co-occurrence clusters were reported to appear linked to parvovirus B19, influenza, CMV and Epstein-Barr virus. A cluster of highly shared sequence variants was judged likely to be a technical artifact of the sequencing pipeline. Some IMGT-functional V segments, including TRBV6-2 and TRBV6-3, could not be told apart with the 87-base-pair reads, so those segments were excluded. In an earlier analysis of roughly 500 of the donors, most TCR beta V segments appeared in productive rearrangements about 87% or about 30% of the time, broadly matching IMGT annotations. V-gene and J-gene trimming of TCR beta chains was associated with a missense DCLRE1C variant in a later genetic analysis, and the association was replicated in an independent cohort.

V gives up 5 bases and J gives up 0 bases, and the segment between their germline ends measures 11 bases. In the germline V gene, CDR1 corresponds to SGHRS and CDR2 to YFSETQ. Measured from the cysteine to the phenylalanine, the CDR3 is 14 residues long. Only the CDR3 DNA is retained, 42 bases long and in frame from the first base. The sequence derives from a woman aged 45-65 years in good health and CMV-seropositive. The chain joins TRBV5-1 to TRBJ1-2; matching of 5 bases hints at TRBD1 as the D gene. The specimen sequenced was PBMCs. CDR3 loop: CASSLRQSNYGYTF. DNA sequence: TGCGCCAGCAGTTTAAGACAGTCTAACTATGGCTACACCTTC.